A selection of T cell receptor beta chains follows, all from one sample in a study of beta chain features in type 1 diabetes. Libraries were prepared by immunoSEQ multiplex PCR; TCRdb keeps only in-frame clonotypes and omits some of them. Among approximately 250,000 clones listed, 14% were seen once. Source material: naive CD4+ T cells from blood. These receptors originate from a woman between 35 and 50 years old in good health. Both conserved end residues are part of each CDR3. Fields, in order: clone size, J gene, V gene, D gene, CDR3 protein, CDR3 DNA. A D gene is named only where the DNA matches it firmly. Not all rows give a size; the values are once, few, many and, for expanded clones, a class.

few | TRBJ1-2 | TRBV25-1 | NA | CASTGGRALGYTF | TGTGCCAGTACGGGAGGGAGGGCGCTTGGCTACACCTTC
few | TRBJ2-1 | TRBV7-9 | NA | CASSFARANEQFF | TGTGCCAGCAGCTTTGCCAGGGCGAATGAGCAGTTCTTC
NA | TRBJ2-2 | TRBV5-1 | NA | CASSLIGDTGELFF | TGCGCCAGCAGCTTGATAGGGGATACCGGGGAGCTGTTTTTT
few | TRBJ2-3 | TRBV7-2 | NA | CASSLVSSTDTQYF | TGTGCCAGCAGCTTAGTCAGTAGCACAGATACGCAGTATTTT
few | TRBJ2-7 | TRBV5-1 | NA | CASSPNRVTYEQYF | TGCGCCAGCAGCCCGAACAGGGTGACCTACGAGCAGTACTTC
few | TRBJ2-2 | TRBV5-5 | TRBD1 | CASSWLQGANTGELFF | TGTGCCAGCAGCTGGCTACAGGGGGCGAACACCGGGGAGCTGTTTTTT
few | TRBJ1-1 | TRBV5-1 | NA | CASSTVSSRGNTEAFF | TGCGCCAGCAGCACGGTCTCATCCAGGGGGAACACTGAAGCTTTCTTT
few | TRBJ1-3 | TRBV2 | TRBD1 | CAGQGNTGNTIYF | TGTGCCGGACAGGGCAATACGGGAAACACCATATATTTT
few | TRBJ1-3 | TRBV6-6 | NA | CASSYTQGQGNTIYF | TGTGCCAGCAGTTACACCCAGGGTCAGGGAAACACCATATATTTT
few | TRBJ1-2 | TRBV18 | TRBD1 | CASSPDRANYGYTF | TGTGCCAGCTCACCAGACAGGGCTAACTATGGCTACACCTTC
NA | TRBJ2-7 | TRBV6-6 | TRBD1 | CASSPTGVNKGQYF | TGTGCCAGCAGCCCGACAGGGGTTAATAAGGGGCAGTACTTC
NA | TRBJ1-2 | TRBV4-3 | TRBD1 | CASSYQGQGARSYGYTF | TGCGCCAGCAGCTACCAGGGACAGGGGGCGCGAAGCTATGGCTACACCTTC
NA | TRBJ1-4 | TRBV15 | TRBD1 | CATSRQGANEKLFF | TGTGCCACCTCCCGACAGGGGGCAAATGAAAAACTGTTTTTT
few | TRBJ1-3 | TRBV7-9 | TRBD1 | CASSVDRASRNTIYF | TGTGCCAGCAGCGTTGACAGGGCTTCCAGAAACACCATATATTTT
few | TRBJ2-5 | TRBV6-1 | NA | CASRRDTTQETQYF | TGTGCCAGCAGGAGAGACACCACCCAAGAGACCCAGTACTTC
NA | TRBJ2-5 | TRBV2 | TRBD1 | CASSTVQGARETQYF | TGTGCCAGCAGTACGGTACAGGGGGCGCGGGAGACCCAGTACTTC
few | TRBJ2-3 | TRBV5-1 | TRBD2 | CASSLPAGGTDTQYF | TGCGCCAGCAGCTTGCCAGCGGGGGGGACAGATACGCAGTATTTT
NA | TRBJ2-7 | TRBV9 | NA | CASSVGSQAYEQYF | TGTGCCAGCAGCGTAGGGTCACAGGCCTACGAGCAGTACTTC
NA | TRBJ2-3 | TRBV5-1 | TRBD2 | CASSLVLARGTDTQYF | TGCGCCAGCAGCTTGGTACTAGCGCGGGGCACAGATACGCAGTATTTT
few | TRBJ2-1 | TRBV7-6 | NA | CASSFTGGEQFF | TGTGCCAGCAGCTTTACAGGCGGTGAGCAGTTCTTC
few | TRBJ1-6 | TRBV6-5 | NA | CASSYWTGGALHF | TGTGCCAGCAGTTACTGGACTGGTGGGGCCCTCCACTTT
few | TRBJ2-5 | TRBV7-2 | TRBD1 | CASSVNRGQETQYF | TGTGCCAGCAGCGTCAACAGGGGACAAGAGACCCAGTACTTC
NA | TRBJ1-5 | TRBV19 | TRBD1 | CASSFGTGTQPQHF | TGTGCCAGTAGTTTCGGGACAGGCACTCAGCCCCAGCATTTT
few | TRBJ2-2 | TRBV7-9 | NA | CASSERANRAFAGELFF | TGTGCCAGCAGTGAAAGAGCGAACAGGGCGTTTGCCGGGGAGCTGTTTTTT
NA | TRBJ2-7 | TRBV7-9 | TRBD1 | CASSLDRGYEQYF | TGTGCCAGCAGCCTTGACAGGGGTTACGAGCAGTACTTC
NA | TRBJ2-4 | TRBV11-2 | NA | CASSSLTTASKNIQYF | TGTGCCAGCAGCTCACTAACGACAGCCTCCAAAAACATTCAGTACTTC
NA | TRBJ2-3 | TRBV11-2 | TRBD2 | CASSPIRLAGNTDTQYF | TGTGCCAGCAGCCCAATTCGGCTAGCGGGGAATACAGATACGCAGTATTTT
NA | TRBJ2-5 | TRBV7-9 | TRBD1 | CASRHGTEETQYF | TGTGCCAGCAGACACGGGACAGAAGAGACCCAGTACTTC
NA | TRBJ2-7 | TRBV2 | TRBD2 | CASSEPGLAGSSYEQYF | TGTGCCAGCAGTGAGCCGGGACTAGCGGGCAGCTCCTACGAGCAGTACTTC
NA | TRBJ1-5 | TRBV7-6 | NA | CASSFSVFAGTRSYQPQHF | TGTGCCAGCAGCTTTTCCGTCTTTGCCGGGACACGGTCGTATCAGCCCCAGCATTTT
NA | TRBJ2-3 | TRBV2 | TRBD2 | CASGGLARDTQYF | TGTGCCAGTGGAGGACTAGCCCGGGATACGCAGTATTTT
few | TRBJ1-2 | TRBV7-9 | NA | CASSLGSGYGYTF | TGTGCCAGCAGCTTAGGGTCAGGCTATGGCTACACCTTC
NA | TRBJ2-1 | TRBV7-8 | TRBD1 | CASSEESRQGRAYNEQFF | TGTGCCAGCAGCGAAGAATCCCGACAGGGCAGGGCCTACAATGAGCAGTTCTTC
few | TRBJ1-1 | TRBV5-1 | NA | CASSSVGTEAFF | TGCGCCAGCAGCTCGGTCGGCACTGAAGCTTTCTTT
few | TRBJ2-7 | TRBV6-1 | TRBD2 | CASSSTSGISYEQYF | TGTGCCAGCAGTTCAACTAGCGGGATCTCCTACGAGCAGTACTTC
few | TRBJ1-2 | TRBV5-1 | NA | CASTWGGDIGRNGYTF | TGCGCCAGCACCTGGGGGGGCGATATAGGGAGAAATGGCTACACCTTC
many | TRBJ2-3 | TRBV4-3 | NA | CASSQARGRDTQYF | TGCGCCAGCAGCCAAGCCCGGGGGAGGGATACGCAGTATTTT
few | TRBJ1-1 | TRBV19 | NA | CASSSRQPLVPQAFF | TGTGCCAGTAGTTCCAGACAGCCCCTGGTCCCGCAAGCTTTCTTT
NA | TRBJ1-1 | TRBV10-1 | TRBD1 | CASSAAGRAGGTEAFF | TGCGCCAGCAGTGCCGCGGGCAGGGCAGGGGGCACTGAAGCTTTCTTT
NA | TRBJ2-1 | TRBV6-1 | TRBD2 | CASSVTPALAGGPHDEQFF | TGTGCCAGCAGTGTAACTCCCGCACTAGCGGGGGGGCCACATGATGAGCAGTTCTTC
few | TRBJ2-7 | TRBV5-1 | TRBD1 | CASSARDSTDEQYF | TGCGCCAGCAGCGCAAGGGACAGTACCGACGAGCAGTACTTC
few | TRBJ2-5 | TRBV7-9 | TRBD2 | CASSLLAGGSFSYQETQYF | TGTGCCAGCAGCTTACTAGCGGGGGGTTCTTTTTCATACCAAGAGACCCAGTACTTC
NA | TRBJ2-1 | TRBV14 | NA | CASSQVAGSSYNEQFF | TGTGCCAGCAGCCAAGTGGCGGGGAGCTCCTACAATGAGCAGTTCTTC
NA | TRBJ2-5 | TRBV18 | TRBD2 | CASSPLAGGAQETQYF | TGTGCCAGCTCACCCCTGGCGGGGGGGGCTCAAGAGACCCAGTACTTC
few | TRBJ2-5 | TRBV2 | TRBD2 | CASSEGGLAGGQETQYF | TGTGCCAGCAGTGAAGGAGGACTAGCGGGGGGCCAAGAGACCCAGTACTTC
NA | TRBJ2-6 | TRBV6-1 | NA | CASSEAGSPGANVLTF | TGTGCCAGCAGTGAAGCCGGTTCCCCTGGGGCCAACGTCCTGACTTTC
NA | TRBJ2-5 | TRBV6-6 | TRBD1 | CASSYIGTEETQYF | TGTGCCAGCAGTTACATCGGGACAGAAGAGACCCAGTACTTC